These 17 T cell receptor beta chains came from one sample sequenced in a study of shared clonotypes between healthy human individuals. Sequencing was performed with immunoSEQ multiplex PCR; in TCRdb, only in-frame clones are kept and a portion is missing. The repertoire has some 490,000 clones, approximately 80% of them found once; the top ten carry more than 10%. Sequencing input: PBMCs. The receptors stem from a woman between 40 and 50 years old in good health. Some clones in this sample may be carry-over from other donors' samples.

The chain joins TRBV5-1 to TRBJ2-7, with D possibly being TRBD1 (6 bases). This CDR3 comprises 12 residues. Germline CDR1 reads SGHRS; CDR2 reads YFSETQ. V shed 5 bases and J shed 3 bases, with 9 bases lying between them. CDR3 in DNA: TGCGCCAGCAGGCAGGGGAGCTACGAGCAGTACTTC. Its protein product is CASRQGSYEQYF.

This sequence joins TRBV7-9 and TRBJ2-3; no reliable D call. The CDR3 length is 15 residues. Germline CDR1 SEHNR, CDR2 FQNEAQ (reference sequence). V was cut by 1 base and J by 1 base, with 9 bases left in between. CDR3 amino acids: CASSLVSGGTDTQYF. The CDR3, as DNA: TGTGCCAGCAGCTTAGTCTCTGGGGGCACAGATACGCAGTATTTT.

The rearrangement links TRBV19 to TRBJ2-1; 13 nucleotides match TRBD2. The germline V gene encodes CDR1 LNHDA and CDR2 SQIVND (reference sequence). Trimming at V came to 4 bases and at J to 8 bases, leaving 8 bases not matched to a gene. This CDR3 has 16 amino acids. This CDR3 is CASSTRTSGSRYEQFF. CDR3 DNA sequence: TGTGCCAGTAGTACTCGGACTAGCGGGAGTAGGTATGAGCAGTTCTTC.

The CDR3 region has the DNA TGTGCCAGCGGAGGCGGAAGGAGCACAGATACGCAGTATTTT. Its translation is CASGGGRSTDTQYF. The V gene is TRBV6-1, the J gene TRBJ2-3; D is perhaps TRBD2 (5 bases). The CDR3 runs to 14 residues. V lost 8 bases and J 0 bases, leaving 12 bases between the germline ends. CDR1 is MNHNS and CDR2 is SASEGT in the germline V gene.

Of note for this clone: This specimen includes other DNA sequences encoding the same CDR3. The chain links TRBV19 to TRBJ2-1; no definite D call. Germline lookup yields CDR1 LNHDA and CDR2 SQIVND (reference sequence). The CDR3 covers 11 residues. The ends were cut back, 4 bases at V and 4 bases at J, with 2 bases in the middle. The DNA of the CDR3 is TGTGCCAGTAGTACATACAATGAGCAGTTCTTC. It is translated as CASSTYNEQFF.

This clone was detected a few times. The chain uses TRBV11-2 and TRBJ1-1; D unclear. Trimming took 0 bases from V and 9 from J, leaving 17 bases between them. Germline V lookup: CDR1 SGHAT, CDR2 FQNNGV. The CDR3 is 15 amino acids. The CDR3, as DNA: TGTGCCAGCAGCTTAGACAAAACTATTGGGTTTAAAGCTTTCTTT. It translates to CASSLDKTIGFKAFF.

The V and J genes are TRBV2 and TRBJ1-1; perhaps TRBD1 as D (5 bases). V was trimmed by 9 bases and J by 10 bases, leaving 21 bases between them. This CDR3 region has 13 residues. Per the germline V gene, CDR1 is SNHLY and CDR2 is FYNNEI. The CDR3 bases are TGTGCCAGAAGGGGCAGGGAGGTAGTCGGAGCTTTCTTT. This translates into CARRGREVVGAFF.

The chain carries TRBV5-6 and TRBJ2-7; D is ambiguous. The CDR3 contains 14 residues. CDR1 SGHDT and CDR2 YYEEEE come from the germline V gene. For the CDR3, the DNA is TGTGCTACTAAAGAGGCCTCATCTCCTTACGAGCAGTACTTC. As protein: CATKEASSPYEQYF.

Of note for this clone: It is likely a read error: a sequence one base away is far more abundant. The gene calls are TRBV28 and TRBJ1-5, with D hard to call. The CDR3 has 13 residues. Trimming took 4 bases from V and 0 from J, leaving 4 bases between them. Germline CDR1 and CDR2: MDHEN and SYDVKM. This CDR3 reads CASSSDSNQPQHF. Written as DNA, the CDR3 is TGTGCCAGCAGTTCGGATAGCAATCAGCCCCAGCATTTT.

The chain joins TRBV9 to TRBJ1-5; a weak D match, TRBD1 (5 bases). This CDR3 contains 15 residues. With 4 bases removed from V and 0 bases from J, the gap between germline ends came to 11 bases. Germline assignment: CDR1 SGDLS and CDR2 YYNGEE. CDR3 nucleotide sequence: TGTGCCAGCAGCCCGGGACTGAATAGCAATCAGCCCCAGCATTTT. It encodes CASSPGLNSNQPQHF.

The chain is built from TRBV28 and TRBJ2-2; 9 bases line up with TRBD1. The CDR3 extends over 17 amino acids. The germline CDR1 and CDR2 sequences are MDHEN and SYDVKM. J gave up 5 bases and V 7 bases, and 14 bases lay outside the gene matches. The CDR3 DNA reads TGTGCCAGCACCCCCCCGCCGGGACAGGGAGGTACCGGGGAGCTGTTTTTT. The encoded protein is CASTPPPGQGGTGELFF.

V gene TRBV29-1 combines with J gene TRBJ2-7; the match to TRBD2 covers 12 bases. CDR1 and CDR2 from the germline V gene are SQVTM and ANQGSEA. The ends lost 4 bases at V and 5 bases at J; junction bases unmatched: 15. This CDR3 is built from 17 residues. The CDR3, as DNA: TGCAGCGTTGGAAGGCGGCTGGCTAGCGGGGGGGTTGACGAGCAGTACTTC. This codes for CSVGRRLASGGVDEQYF.

This clone has a handful of counts. V is TRBV30 and J is TRBJ2-3; no clear D gene. CDR1 is GTSNPN and CDR2 is SVGIG in the germline V gene (reference sequence). V was trimmed by 5 bases and J by 6 bases, leaving 12 bases between them. This CDR3 comprises 12 residues. The CDR3 coding sequence is TGTGCCTGGGGCCAGTCCGTGGATACGCAGTATTTT. Translated: CAWGQSVDTQYF.

The chain carries TRBV28 and TRBJ2-7; no reliable D call. V lost 6 bases and J lost 4, with 10 bases in between. Germline V gene sequence: CDR1 MDHEN, CDR2 SYDVKM. This CDR3 region has 12 residues. The CDR3 reads CASSSSWYEQYF. The CDR3, as DNA: TGTGCCAGCAGCAGCTCTTGGTACGAGCAGTACTTC.

The chain uses TRBV2 and TRBJ2-3; tentative D call: TRBD1 (6 bases). The germline CDR1 and CDR2 sequences are SNHLY and FYNNEI. The V and J ends lost 4 bases and 10 bases respectively, with 21 bases between them. CDR3 length equals 15 residues. The CDR3 sequence is CASSAPDRSSWAQYF. DNA for the CDR3: TGTGCCAGCAGTGCCCCGGACAGATCGAGCTGGGCGCAGTATTTT.

The CDR3 reads CASSPGLAGANEQFF. For the CDR3, the DNA is TGTGCCAGCAGTCCTGGACTAGCCGGGGCGAATGAGCAGTTCTTC. V is TRBV28 and J is TRBJ2-1, with 8 bases that match TRBD2. CDR1 MDHEN and CDR2 SYDVKM come from the germline V gene. V gave up 5 bases and J gave up 7 bases; unmatched junction bases: 10. This CDR3 contains 15 residues.

This clone is a singleton in its sample. The rearrangement joins TRBV7-2 to TRBJ2-5, with 11 positions matching TRBD2. The V segment lost 2 bases and the J segment 2 bases; nucleotides outside the gene matches: 4. The germline V gene encodes CDR1 SGHTA and CDR2 FQGNSA. The CDR3 sequence is 16 residues long. CDR3 loop: CASSLFRTSGQETQYF. CDR3 nucleotide sequence: TGTGCCAGCAGCTTATTCCGGACTAGCGGGCAAGAGACCCAGTACTTC.